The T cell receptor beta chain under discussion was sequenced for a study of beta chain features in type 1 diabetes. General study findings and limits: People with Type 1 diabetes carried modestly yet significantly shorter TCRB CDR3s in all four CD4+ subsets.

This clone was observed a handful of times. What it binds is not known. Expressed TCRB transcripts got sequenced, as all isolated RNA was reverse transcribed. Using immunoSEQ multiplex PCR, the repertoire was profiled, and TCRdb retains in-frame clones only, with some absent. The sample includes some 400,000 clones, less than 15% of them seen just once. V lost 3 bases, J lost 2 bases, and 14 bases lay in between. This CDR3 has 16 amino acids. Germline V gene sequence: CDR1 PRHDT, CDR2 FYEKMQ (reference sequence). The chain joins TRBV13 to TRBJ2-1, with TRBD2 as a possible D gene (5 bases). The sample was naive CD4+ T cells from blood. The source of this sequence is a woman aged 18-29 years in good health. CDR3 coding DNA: TGTGCCAGCAGCTTCGGACGGGATACCCCCTACAATGAGCAGTTCTTC. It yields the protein CASSFGRDTPYNEQFF.